This T cell receptor beta chain was sequenced for a study of CD8 T cells in ankylosing spondylitis. Making the TCR beta libraries involved quantitative 5'-RACE with molecular barcodes. TCRdb passed the 5' RACE reads through MiXCR, listing each CDR3 protein once. Of roughly 97,000 distinct CDR3 sequences listed, roughly 8.3% are singletons. CDR1 SEHNR and CDR2 FQNEAQ come from the germline V gene (reference sequence). This CDR3 region has 17 residues. The junction had 13 bases not matched to a gene; V was cut back by 6 bases and J by 0 bases. In this sample, this clonotype turned up many times. Its antigen remains unidentified. Points from the study as a whole: Significantly higher representation of disease-linked clones was reported for matched ankylosing spondylitis synovial fluid. Prior literature has documented some motif variants in synovial fluid and blood from reactive arthritis.

Input material: blood, either unsorted or a sorted T cell fraction (not recorded which). V usage is TRBV7-9 and J usage is TRBJ1-1; 7 bases agree with TRBD1. The clonotype was recovered from a male donor with ankylosing spondylitis or in good health (not recorded which). CDR3 DNA sequence: TGTGCCAGCAGAAGCACCGGACAGGCGGATTTGAACACTGAAGCTTTCTTT. It yields the protein CASRSTGQADLNTEAFF.